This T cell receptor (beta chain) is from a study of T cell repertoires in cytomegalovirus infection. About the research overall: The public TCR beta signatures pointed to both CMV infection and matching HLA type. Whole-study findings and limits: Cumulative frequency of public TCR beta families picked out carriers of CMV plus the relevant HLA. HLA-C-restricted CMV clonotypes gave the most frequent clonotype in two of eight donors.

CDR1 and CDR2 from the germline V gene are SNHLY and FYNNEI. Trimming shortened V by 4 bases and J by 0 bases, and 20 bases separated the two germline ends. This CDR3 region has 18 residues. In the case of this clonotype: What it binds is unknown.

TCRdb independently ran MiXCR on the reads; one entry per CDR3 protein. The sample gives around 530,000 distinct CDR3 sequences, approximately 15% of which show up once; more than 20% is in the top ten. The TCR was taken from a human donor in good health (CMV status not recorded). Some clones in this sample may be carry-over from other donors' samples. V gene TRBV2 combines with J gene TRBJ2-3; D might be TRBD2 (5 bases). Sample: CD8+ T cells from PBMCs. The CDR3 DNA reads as TGTGCCAGCAGTGTTCAAAGACTACCTTGGAGTAGCACAGATACGCAGTATTTT. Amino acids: CASSVQRLPWSSTDTQYF.